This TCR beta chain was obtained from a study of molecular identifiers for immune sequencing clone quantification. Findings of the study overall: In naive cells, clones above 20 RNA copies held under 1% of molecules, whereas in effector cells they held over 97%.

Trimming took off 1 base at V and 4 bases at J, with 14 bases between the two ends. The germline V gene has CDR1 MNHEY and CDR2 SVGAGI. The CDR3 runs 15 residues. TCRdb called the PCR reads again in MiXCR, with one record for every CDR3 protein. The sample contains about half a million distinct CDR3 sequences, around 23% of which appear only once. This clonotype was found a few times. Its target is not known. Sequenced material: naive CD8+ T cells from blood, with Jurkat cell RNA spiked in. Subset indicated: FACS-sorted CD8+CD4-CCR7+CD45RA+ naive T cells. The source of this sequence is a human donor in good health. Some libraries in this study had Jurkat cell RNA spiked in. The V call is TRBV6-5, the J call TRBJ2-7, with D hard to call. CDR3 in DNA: TGTGCCAGCAGTTACTTGCTTTGGGGTGAGTACGAGCAGTACTTC. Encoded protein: CASSYLLWGEYEQYF.